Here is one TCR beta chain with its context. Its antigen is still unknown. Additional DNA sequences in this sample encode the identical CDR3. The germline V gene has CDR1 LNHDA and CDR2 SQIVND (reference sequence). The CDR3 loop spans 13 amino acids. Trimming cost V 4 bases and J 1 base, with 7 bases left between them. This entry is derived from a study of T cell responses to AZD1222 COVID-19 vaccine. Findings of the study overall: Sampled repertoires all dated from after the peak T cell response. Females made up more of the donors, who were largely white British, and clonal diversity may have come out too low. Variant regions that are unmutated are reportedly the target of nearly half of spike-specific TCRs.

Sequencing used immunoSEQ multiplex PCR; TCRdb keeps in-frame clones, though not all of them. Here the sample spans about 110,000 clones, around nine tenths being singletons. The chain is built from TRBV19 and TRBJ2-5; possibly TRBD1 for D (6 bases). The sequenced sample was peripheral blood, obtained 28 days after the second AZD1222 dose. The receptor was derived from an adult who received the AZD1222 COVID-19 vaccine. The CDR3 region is CASSTTGQETQYF. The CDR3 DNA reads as TGTGCCAGTAGTACGACAGGCCAAGAGACCCAGTACTTC.